The source of this TCR beta chain is a study of blood T cell repertoires in COVID-19 (dated by TCRdb to 2020 to 2022). For context, the study as a whole: Samples from collaborators originated in the United States, Italy and Spain and spanned both the acute and convalescent phases of COVID-19. The dataset comprised deeply sampled blood TCRbeta repertoires from subjects exposed to, actively infected with, or recovered from COVID-19. HLA class I and class II types, where available, came from metadata supplied by the sample provider rather than from assay-based typing. The sample metadata nearly always contained a de-identified subject ID, COVID-19 status, age in years and sex. The material from the prospective study consisted of cDNA or gDNA derived from T cells, B-cell-depleted T cells, or PBMCs. The repertoires were released in a freely available public database meant as a resource for research on the immune response to SARS-CoV-2. Samples came from the ongoing ImmuneRACE study (first 160 participants) plus 1,254 subjects from 6 global collaborators.

Comment on this clone: Its antigen remains unidentified. It has no much larger one-base neighbor in the sample; base qualities were not kept.

As encoded in the germline V gene, CDR1 is MNHEY while CDR2 is SVGEGT. The CDR3 goes from the cysteine to the phenylalanine over 16 residues. CDR3 DNA is the only sequence kept; it has 48 bases, read in frame from the first base. Trimming at the junction amounts to 2 bases on V and 6 bases on J, and the germline ends lie 20 bases apart. TCRbeta CDR3 regions were amplified from genomic DNA by means of the immunoSEQ Assay, a bias-controlled multiplex PCR. As for the authors' bioinformatics: The number of nucleated cells in each sample was estimated from the amplification of reference gene primers within the assay. To quantify the absolute abundance of each unique TCRbeta CDR3 rearrangement, sequence reads were collapsed and filtered. For each sample, productive Simpson clonality was calculated by taking the square root of Simpson's diversity index across productive rearrangements. As stored in TCRdb, this immuneACCESS dataset retains in-frame rearrangements with V and J assigned. A fraction of the clones does not appear; measured against another copy, unresolved V genes explain less than half of the discrepancy, and the remainder lacks a known reason. That table gives V, J and clone size, and the DNA gave D and trimming. This sample has approximately 170,000 clones in its table, and about 92% of those were observed once. The top ten clones comprise about a sixth of the sample.

Broad study findings and their caveats: How much clinical and demographic metadata was included differed by source and by participant, and the metadata was provided uncurated.

Each collaborating institution followed its own protocols to collect whole blood in K2EDTA tubes. For TCRbeta analysis, collaborators shipped samples in one of three forms: frozen whole blood, isolated PBMCs, or DNA extracted from either of those sample types. The TCR originated in a man in his sixties with active or convalescent COVID-19. The source material was peripheral blood. The chain is assembled from TRBV6-2 or TRBV6-3 and TRBJ2-7; TRBD1 is a weak D gene call, 8 bases matching. CDR3 region: CASSYPGGQDLGEQYF. The nucleotide sequence reads as follows: TGTGCCAGCAGTTACCCGGGGGGACAGGACCTAGGCGAGCAGTACTTC.